This section outlines one T cell receptor beta chain sequence together with its context. Its antigen is not known. Trimming stripped 6 bases from V and 3 bases from J, with 18 bases between. Germline-derived CDR1 and CDR2 are MDHEN and SYDVKM. The CDR3 runs 17 residues. The sample belongs to a study of T cell responses to AZD1222 COVID-19 vaccine. In the study overall: It was second doses at about 4 or about 12 weeks that were pooled. General study results and limits: Nearly half of the spike-specific TCRs reportedly recognize variant regions that carry no mutations.

Only in-frame clones appear in the TCRdb table, and some are missing; sequencing was by immunoSEQ multiplex PCR. The table records about 190,000 clones, approximately 91% of them present only once. The specimen comprised peripheral blood, sampled on day 0 of AZD1222 vaccination. The TCR comes from an adult in good health. This chain connects TRBV28 to TRBJ1-6; D ambiguous. Here the CDR3 DNA reads TGTGCCAGCAGCTCCGTCGGGGAAGGAGACTATAATTCACCCCTCCACTTT. Its protein is CASSSVGEGDYNSPLHF. The complete variable domain, with remaining parts taken from reference TRBV28 and TRBJ1-6, reads DVKVTQSSRYLVKRTGEKVFLECVQDMDHENMFWYRQDPGLGLRLIYFSYDVKMKEKGDIPEGYSVSREKKERFSLILESASTNQTSMYLCASSSVGEGDYNSPLHFGNGTRLTVT.